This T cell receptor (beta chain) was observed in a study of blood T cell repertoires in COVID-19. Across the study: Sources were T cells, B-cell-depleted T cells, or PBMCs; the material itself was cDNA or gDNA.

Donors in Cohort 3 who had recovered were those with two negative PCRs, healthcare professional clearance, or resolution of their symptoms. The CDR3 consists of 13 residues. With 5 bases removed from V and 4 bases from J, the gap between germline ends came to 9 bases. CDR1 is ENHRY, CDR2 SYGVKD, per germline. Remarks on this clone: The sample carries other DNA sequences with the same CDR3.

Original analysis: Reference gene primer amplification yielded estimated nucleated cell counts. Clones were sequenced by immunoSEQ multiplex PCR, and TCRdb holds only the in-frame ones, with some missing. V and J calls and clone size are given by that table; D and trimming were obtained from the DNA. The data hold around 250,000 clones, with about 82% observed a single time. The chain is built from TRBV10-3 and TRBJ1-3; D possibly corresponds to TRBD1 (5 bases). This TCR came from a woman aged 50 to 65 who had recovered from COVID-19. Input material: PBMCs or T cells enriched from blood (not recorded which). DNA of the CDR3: TGTGCCATCAGTACAGGTTCGGGAAACACCATATATTTT. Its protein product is CAISTGSGNTIYF.